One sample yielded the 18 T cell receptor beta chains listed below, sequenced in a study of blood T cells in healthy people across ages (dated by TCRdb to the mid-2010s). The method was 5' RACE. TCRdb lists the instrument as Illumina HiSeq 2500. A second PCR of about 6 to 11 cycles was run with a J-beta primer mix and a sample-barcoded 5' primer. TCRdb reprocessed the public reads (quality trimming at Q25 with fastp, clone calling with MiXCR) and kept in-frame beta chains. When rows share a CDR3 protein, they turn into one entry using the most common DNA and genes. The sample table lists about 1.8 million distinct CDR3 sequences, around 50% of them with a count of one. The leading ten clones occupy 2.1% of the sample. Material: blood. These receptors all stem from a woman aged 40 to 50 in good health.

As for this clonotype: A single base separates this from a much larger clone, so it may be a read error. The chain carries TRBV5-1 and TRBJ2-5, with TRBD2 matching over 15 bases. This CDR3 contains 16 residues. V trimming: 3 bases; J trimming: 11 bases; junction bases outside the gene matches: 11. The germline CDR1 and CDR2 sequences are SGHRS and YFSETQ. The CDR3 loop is CASSWTSGGAYNEQYF. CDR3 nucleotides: TGCGCCAGCAGCTGGACTAGCGGGGGGGCCTACAATGAGCAGTACTTC.

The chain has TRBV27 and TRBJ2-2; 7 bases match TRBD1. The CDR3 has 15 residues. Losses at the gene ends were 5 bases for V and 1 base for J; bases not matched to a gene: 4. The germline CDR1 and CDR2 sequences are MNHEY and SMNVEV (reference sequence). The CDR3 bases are TGTGCCAGCAGTGCAAGACAGGGGAACACCGGGGAGCTGTTTTTT. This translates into CASSARQGNTGELFF.

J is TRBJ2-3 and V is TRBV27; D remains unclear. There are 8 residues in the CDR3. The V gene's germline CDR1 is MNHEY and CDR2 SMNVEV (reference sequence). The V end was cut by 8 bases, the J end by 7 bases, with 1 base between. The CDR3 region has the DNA TGTGCCAGCCATACGCAGTATTTT. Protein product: CASHTQYF.

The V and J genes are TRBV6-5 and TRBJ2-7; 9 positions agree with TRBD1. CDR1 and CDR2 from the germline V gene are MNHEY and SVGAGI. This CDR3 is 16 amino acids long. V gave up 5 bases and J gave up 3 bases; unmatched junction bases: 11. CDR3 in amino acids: CASSRGTGTGLYEQYF. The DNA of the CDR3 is TGTGCCAGCAGTCGGGGTACCGGGACAGGGCTCTACGAGCAGTACTTC.

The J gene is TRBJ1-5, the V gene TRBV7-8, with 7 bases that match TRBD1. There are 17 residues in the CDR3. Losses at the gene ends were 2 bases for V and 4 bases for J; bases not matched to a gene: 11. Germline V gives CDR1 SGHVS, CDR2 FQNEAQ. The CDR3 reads CASSLNSGGIGNQPQHF. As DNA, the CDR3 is TGTGCCAGCAGCTTAAACTCAGGGGGTATTGGGAATCAGCCCCAGCATTTT. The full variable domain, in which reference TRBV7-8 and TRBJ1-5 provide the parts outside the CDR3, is GAGVSQSPRYKVAKRGQDVALRCDPISGHVSLFWYQQALGQGPEFLTYFQNEAQLDKSGLPSDRFFAERPEGSVSTLKIQRTQQEDSAVYLCASSLNSGGIGNQPQHFGDGTRLSIL.

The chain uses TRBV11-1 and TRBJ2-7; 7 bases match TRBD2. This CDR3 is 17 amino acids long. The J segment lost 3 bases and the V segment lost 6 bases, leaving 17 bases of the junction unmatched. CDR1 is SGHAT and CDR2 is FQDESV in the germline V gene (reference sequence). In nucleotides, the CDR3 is TGTGCCAGCAGTATCAACGACCCGGGGGGTCGGGGCTACGAGCAGTACTTC. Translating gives CASSINDPGGRGYEQYF. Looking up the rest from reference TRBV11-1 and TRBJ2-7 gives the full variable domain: EAEVAQSPRYKITEKSQAVAFWCDPISGHATLYWYRQILGQGPELLVQFQDESVVDDSQLPKDRFSAERLKGVDSTLKIQPAELGDSAMYLCASSINDPGGRGYEQYFGPGTRLTVT.

CDR3 nucleotides: TGTGCCAGCAGCTTAATCAGCGGGGGGGCTAGTAATGAGCAGTACTTC. It specifies CASSLISGGASNEQYF. The chain has TRBV7-9 and TRBJ2-7, with 10 bases lining up with TRBD2. CDR1 SEHNR and CDR2 FQNEAQ come from the germline V gene (reference sequence). The V gene end was trimmed by 2 bases and the J gene end by 7 bases; junction bases not matched to a gene: 11. This CDR3 spans 16 amino acids.

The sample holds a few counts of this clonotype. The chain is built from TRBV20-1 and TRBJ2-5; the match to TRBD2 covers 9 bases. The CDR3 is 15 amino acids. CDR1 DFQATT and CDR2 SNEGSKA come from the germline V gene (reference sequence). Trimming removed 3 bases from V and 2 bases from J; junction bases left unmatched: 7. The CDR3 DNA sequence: TGCAGTGCTAGCCGCACTAGCGGGCGGCAAGAGACCCAGTACTTC. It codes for CSASRTSGRQETQYF.

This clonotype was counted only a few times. Here the CDR3 DNA reads TGCAGTGCTAGAGGGAGAGGGTATGGCTATGGCTACACCTTC. This codes for CSARGRGYGYGYTF. The chain couples TRBV20-1 to TRBJ1-2; D is ambiguous. CDR3 length: 14 residues. The germline gives CDR1 DFQATT, CDR2 SNEGSKA (reference sequence). V shed 1 base and J shed 4 bases, with 13 bases lying between them.

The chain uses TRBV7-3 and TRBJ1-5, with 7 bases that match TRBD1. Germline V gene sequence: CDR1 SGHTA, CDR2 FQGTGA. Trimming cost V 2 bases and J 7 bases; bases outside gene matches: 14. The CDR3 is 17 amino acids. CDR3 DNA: TGTGCCAGCAGCTTACGCCCGGGTCAGGGGGGTTCGCAGCCCCAGCATTTT. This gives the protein CASSLRPGQGGSQPQHF.

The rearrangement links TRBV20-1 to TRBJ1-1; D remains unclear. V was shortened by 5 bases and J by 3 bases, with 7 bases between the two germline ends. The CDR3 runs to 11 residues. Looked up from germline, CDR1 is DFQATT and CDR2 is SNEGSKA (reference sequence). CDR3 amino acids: CSASRHTEAFF. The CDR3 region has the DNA TGCAGTGCTTCCCGTCACACTGAAGCTTTCTTT.

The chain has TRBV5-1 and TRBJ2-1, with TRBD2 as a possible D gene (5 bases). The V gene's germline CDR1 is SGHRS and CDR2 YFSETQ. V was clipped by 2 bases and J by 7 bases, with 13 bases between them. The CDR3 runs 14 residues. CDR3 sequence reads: CASSLSGVTNEQFF. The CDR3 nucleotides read TGCGCCAGCAGCTTATCCGGGGTAACAAATGAGCAGTTCTTC.

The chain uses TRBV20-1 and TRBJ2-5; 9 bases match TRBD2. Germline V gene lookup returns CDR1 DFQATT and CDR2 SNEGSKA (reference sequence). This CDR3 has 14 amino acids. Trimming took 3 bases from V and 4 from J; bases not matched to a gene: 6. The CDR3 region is CSARLSGGGETQYF. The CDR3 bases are TGCAGTGCTAGGCTTAGCGGGGGCGGAGAGACCCAGTACTTC.

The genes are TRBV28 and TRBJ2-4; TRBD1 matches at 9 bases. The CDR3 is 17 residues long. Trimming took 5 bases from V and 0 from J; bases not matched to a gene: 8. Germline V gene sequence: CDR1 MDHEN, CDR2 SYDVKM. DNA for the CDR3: TGTGCCAGCAGTCCCCCGGACAGGGGACTAGCCAAAAACATTCAGTACTTC. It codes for CASSPPDRGLAKNIQYF.

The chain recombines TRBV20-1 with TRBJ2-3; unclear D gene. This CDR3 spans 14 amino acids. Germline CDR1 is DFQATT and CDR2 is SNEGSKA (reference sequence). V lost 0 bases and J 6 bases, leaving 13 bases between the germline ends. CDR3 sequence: CSAREVRLQDTQYF. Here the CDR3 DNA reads TGCAGTGCTAGAGAGGTCAGACTCCAGGATACGCAGTATTTT.

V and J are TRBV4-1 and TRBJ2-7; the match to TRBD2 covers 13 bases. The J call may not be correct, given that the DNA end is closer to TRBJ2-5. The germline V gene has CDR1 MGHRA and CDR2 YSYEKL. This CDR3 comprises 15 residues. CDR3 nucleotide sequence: TGCGCCAGCAGCCATGGGACTAGCGGGGATGAGACCCAGTACTTC. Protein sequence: CASSHGTSGDETQYF.

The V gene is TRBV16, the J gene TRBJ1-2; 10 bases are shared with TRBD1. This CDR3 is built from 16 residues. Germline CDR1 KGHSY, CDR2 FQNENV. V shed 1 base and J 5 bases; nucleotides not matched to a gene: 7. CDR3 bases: TGTGCCAGCAGCCAATGGAGGACAGGGGGGACTTATGGCTACACCTTC. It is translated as CASSQWRTGGTYGYTF.

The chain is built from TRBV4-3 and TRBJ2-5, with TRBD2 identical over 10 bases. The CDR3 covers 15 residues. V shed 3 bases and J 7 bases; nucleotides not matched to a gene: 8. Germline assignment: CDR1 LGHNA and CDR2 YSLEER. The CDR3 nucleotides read TGCGCCAGCAGCCAGGGGGGACTAGCGAGGGGGACCCAGTACTTC. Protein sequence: CASSQGGLARGTQYF.